This passage covers 14 T cell receptor beta chains from one sample sequenced in a study of tumor-infiltrating lymphocytes in primary liver carcinoma. The input was 450 to 550 ng total RNA; TCR beta cDNA was made from it with a constant-region primer. Modified slightly, ARM-PCR produced TCR beta libraries over three nested multiplex PCR rounds. The first two PCR rounds used TRBV1-TRBV30 primers with a Cbeta primer, 10 cycles each. In TCRdb, the multiplex PCR reads were re-called with MiXCR into one record per CDR3 protein. This sample yields fewer than 350,000 distinct CDR3 sequences, of which more than 55% are seen a single time; about 8.4% belongs to the top ten. Germline DNA was extracted too, while blood RNA derived from unsorted whole blood. Sample: peripheral blood. The receptors come from a man aged 35-49 years with primary liver carcinoma and hepatitis B virus infection.

About this clonotype itself: A much larger clone lies a single base off, so this may be a read error. This chain connects TRBV6-5 to TRBJ1-5; 7 nucleotides agree with TRBD1. Germline V gene sequence: CDR1 MNHEY, CDR2 SVGAGI. The CDR3 consists of 14 residues. CDR3 coding DNA: TGTGCCAGCAGTTACTCCACAGGGGATCAGACCCAGCATTTT. It codes for CASSYSTGDQTQHF.

This clonotype was seen only a few times. This CDR3 is missing its conserved last phenylalanine or tryptophan, likely due to a read error. This chain uses TRBV6-2 or TRBV6-3 with TRBJ2-1; TRBD2 matches at 12 bases. CDR3 length equals 13 residues. Germline V lookup: CDR1 MNHEY, CDR2 SVGEGT. In nucleotides, the CDR3 is TGTACCAGCGGACTAGCGGGAAGCAATGAGCAGTTCTCC. Protein: CTSGLAGSNEQFS.

The sample holds many counts of this clonotype. V and J are TRBV6-2 or TRBV6-3 and TRBJ2-2; possibly TRBD1 for D (6 bases). Germline CDR1 and CDR2: MNHEY and SVGEGT. Trimming removed 6 bases at V and 6 bases at J, with 14 bases between. The CDR3 spans 14 residues. CDR3 loop: CASRRDTGPGELFF. CDR3 nucleotide sequence: TGTGCCAGCAGGAGGGACACCGGTCCCGGGGAGCTGTTTTTT.

As for this clonotype: A much larger clone lies a single base off, so this may be a read error. This chain uses TRBV5-4 with TRBJ2-7; D gene ambiguous. Looked up from germline, CDR1 is SGHNT and CDR2 is YYREEE (reference sequence). Trimming removed 0 bases from V and 0 bases from J, with 10 bases in between. The CDR3 has 15 amino acids. This CDR3 is CASSLGDGPSYEQYF. In nucleotides, the CDR3 is TGTGCCAGCAGCTTGGGAGACGGTCCCTCCTACGAGCAGTACTTC.

There are many counts of this clonotype. The V gene is TRBV29-1, the J gene TRBJ1-1, with a possible D match to TRBD1 (6 bases). This CDR3 is 13 amino acids long. V was shortened by 7 bases and J by 4 bases, with 16 bases between the two germline ends. CDR1 and CDR2 from the germline V gene are SQVTM and ANQGSEA. CDR3 sequence (DNA): TGCAGCGCCCAGAGGGACACGGGCACTGAAGCTTTCTTT. It specifies CSAQRDTGTEAFF. Full variable domain (remainder filled in from reference TRBV29-1 and TRBJ1-1): SAVISQKPSRDICQRGTSLTIQCQVDSQVTMMFWYRQQPGQSLTLIATANQGSEATYESGFVIDKFPISRPNLTFSTLTVSNMSPEDSSIYLCSAQRDTGTEAFFGQGTRLTVV.

As to this clonotype: It may be a read error: a sequence one base away is much more abundant. The chain links TRBV6-5 to TRBJ2-7; 9 bases agree with TRBD1. The CDR3 consists of 15 residues. Germline values: CDR1 MNHEY, CDR2 SVGAGI. Trimming at V came to 0 bases and at J to 5 bases, leaving 5 bases not matched to a gene. The CDR3, as DNA: TGTGCCAGCAGTTACTCCGGGACAGGGAGGAACGAGCAGTACTTC. The encoded protein is CASSYSGTGRNEQYF.

This clonotype was seen only once. A much larger clone differs by one base, so this may be a read error. The gene calls are TRBV5-5 and TRBJ1-4; perhaps TRBD1 as D (6 bases). V was clipped by 6 bases and J by 8 bases, with 17 bases between them. The germline V gene has CDR1 SGHKS and CDR2 YYEKEE (reference sequence). The CDR3 has 14 residues. The CDR3 is CASTPSGGPEKLFF. CDR3 DNA: TGTGCCAGCACTCCTAGCGGGGGCCCGGAAAAACTGTTTTTT.

Concerning this clonotype itself: This CDR3 fails to terminate in the conserved phenylalanine or tryptophan, so it likely reflects a read error. This chain joins TRBV6-4 and TRBJ2-2; perhaps TRBD1 as D (5 bases). V was cut by 6 bases and J by 8 bases, with 13 bases left in between. CDR3 length: 13 residues. CDR1 is MRHNA, CDR2 SNTAGT, per germline. The CDR3 loop reads CASSAEGAGELFY. In DNA, the CDR3 is TGTGCCAGCAGCGCGGAAGGGGCAGGGGAGCTGTTTTAT.

This clonotype was counted between two and nine times. The chain employs TRBV28 and TRBJ2-5; the D gene is possibly TRBD2 (6 bases). The CDR3 is 15 amino acids. Germline CDR1 MDHEN, CDR2 SYDVKM. Trimming removed 7 bases at V and 4 bases at J, with 19 bases between. The CDR3 loop is CASTSHGAGGETQYF. The CDR3 coding sequence is TGTGCCAGCACCTCCCACGGGGCCGGGGGAGAGACCCAGTACTTC.

This clonotype was seen a single time. A much larger clone differs from this one at a single base, so this may be a read error. The rearrangement links TRBV29-1 to TRBJ1-3; D is undetermined. This CDR3 comprises 14 residues. Germline V lookup: CDR1 SQVTM, CDR2 ANQGSEA. The V gene lost 4 bases and the J gene lost 2 bases, with 12 bases spanning the gap. CDR3 sequence: CSVVPHRAGNTIYF. CDR3 DNA: TGCAGCGTTGTTCCCCATAGGGCTGGAAACACCATATATTTT.

This clonotype came up many times. The rearrangement links TRBV12-3 or TRBV12-4 to TRBJ2-7; D not resolved. The V end was cut by 4 bases, the J end by 5 bases, with 9 bases between. The CDR3 extends over 12 amino acids. The CDR3 loop reads CASSWTRDEQYF. CDR3 nucleotide sequence: TGTGCCAGCAGTTGGACCCGGGACGAGCAGTACTTC.

This clonotype was found once. One base away lies a much larger clone, so this may be a sequencing read error. The chain couples TRBV5-4 to TRBJ2-1; 7 nucleotides agree with TRBD2. This CDR3 contains 13 residues. Germline assignment: CDR1 SGHNT and CDR2 YYREEE (reference sequence). The CDR3 region has the DNA TGTACCAGCAGCAAGACTCGGGGGGATGAGCAGTTCTTC. The encoded protein is CTSSKTRGDEQFF.

This rearrangement joins TRBV7-9 to TRBJ1-2; TRBD1 is a possible D gene (5 bases). The CDR3 covers 13 residues. The germline V gene has CDR1 SEHNR and CDR2 FQNEAQ (reference sequence). V lost 3 bases to trimming and J lost 4 bases, with 9 bases between them. The CDR3 here is CASSFETAYGYTF. The CDR3, as DNA: TGTGCCAGCAGCTTCGAGACAGCCTATGGCTACACCTTC. The full variable domain, in which reference TRBV7-9 and TRBJ1-2 provide the parts outside the CDR3, is DTGVSQNPRHKITKRGQNVTFRCDPISEHNRLYWYRQTLGQGPEFLTYFQNEAQLEKSRLLSDRFSAERPKGSFSTLEIQRTEQGDSAMYLCASSFETAYGYTFGSGTRLTVV.

Details on this clonotype: This may be a read error: a much more frequent sequence differs by one nucleotide. The CDR3 DNA reads TGTCCCAGCAGCTCCGACAGGACTAATTCACCCCTCCACTTT. Amino acid sequence: CPSSSDRTNSPLHF. The chain employs TRBV6-1 and TRBJ1-6, with a weak D call TRBD1 (6 bases). Per the germline V gene, CDR1 is MNHNS and CDR2 is SASEGT. The CDR3 totals 14 residues.